Presented here are 18 T cell receptor beta chains from one specimen sequenced in a study of blood T cell repertoires in COVID-19. Generated by immunoSEQ multiplex PCR, the TCRdb table keeps only in-frame clones and is missing some. The sample records about 170,000 clones, around 80% being singletons. The sample taken for sequencing was PBMCs or T cells enriched from blood (not recorded which). The receptors come from a man in his forties or fifties who had recovered from COVID-19.

The chain links TRBV10-2 to TRBJ2-7; TRBD2 is a possible D gene (5 bases). The CDR3 has 11 amino acids. V lost 7 bases, J lost 9 bases, and 13 bases lay in between. CDR1 and CDR2 (germline): WSHSY, SAAADI. The CDR3 DNA sequence: TGCGCCAGCACCTCCGAGGGTCGGCAGTACTTC. Translated, it gives CASTSEGRQYF.

V is TRBV18 and J is TRBJ2-7; 10 positions match TRBD2. The CDR3 contains 15 residues. V shed 3 bases, J shed 0 bases, and the junction held 2 bases outside the gene matches. Germline V gives CDR1 KGHSH, CDR2 LQKENI. The CDR3 nucleotides are TGTGCCAGCTCACCTACTAGCGGGGCCTCCTACGAGCAGTACTTC. It translates to CASSPTSGASYEQYF.

The chain is built from TRBV10-3 and TRBJ1-2, with 8 bases aligning to TRBD1. Per germline, CDR1 ENHRY and CDR2 SYGVKD. The CDR3 sequence is 15 residues long. The V segment lost 5 bases and the J segment 6 bases; nucleotides outside the gene matches: 11. The CDR3 loop is CAISQGQGRNDGYTF. In DNA, the CDR3 is TGTGCCATCAGTCAAGGACAGGGAAGGAACGATGGCTACACCTTC.

The chain uses TRBV12-3 or TRBV12-4 and TRBJ2-5; a possible D gene is TRBD2 (7 bases). CDR3 length: 13 amino acids. The V end lost 6 bases, the J end lost 8 bases, and 16 bases lay between the germline ends. The CDR3 coding sequence is TGTGCCAGCAGCTTGATCACGGGGGGCACCCAGTACTTC. This gives the protein CASSLITGGTQYF.

This rearrangement joins TRBV2 to TRBJ2-5; 8 positions agree with TRBD1. J was trimmed by 4 bases and V by 6 bases; bases with no gene match: 4. Germline V lookup: CDR1 SNHLY, CDR2 FYNNEI. The CDR3 extends over 13 amino acids. The CDR3 bases are TGTGCCAGCAGGAGGACAGGGCCAGAGACCCAGTACTTC. As protein: CASRRTGPETQYF. The complete variable domain, with remaining parts taken from reference TRBV2 and TRBJ2-5, reads EPEVTQTPSHQVTQMGQEVILRCVPISNHLYFYWYRQILGQKVEFLVSFYNNEISEKSEIFDDQFSVERPDGSNFTLKIRSTKLEDSAMYFCASRRTGPETQYFGPGTRLLVL.

DNA of the CDR3: TGTGCCAGAAGCTGCGACGTGATGTATGGGACAGGTAATGAAAAACTGTTTTTT. It is translated as CARSCDVMYGTGNEKLFF. The rearrangement uses TRBV5-3 and TRBJ1-4; 8 bases agree with TRBD1. TRBV5-3 is known as an ORF, though its function is uncertain. The CDR3 contains 18 residues. Losses at the gene ends were 3 bases for V and 4 bases for J; bases not matched to a gene: 14.

The gene calls are TRBV11-2 and TRBJ1-6; D is unresolved. Per germline, CDR1 SGHAT and CDR2 FQNNGV. With 0 bases removed from V and 6 bases from J, the gap between germline ends came to 6 bases. The CDR3 covers 14 residues. The CDR3 reads CASSLDGFNSPLHF. The DNA for the CDR3 is TGTGCCAGCAGCTTAGACGGGTTTAATTCACCCCTCCACTTT. The full variable domain, rest sourced from reference TRBV11-2 and TRBJ1-6, is EAGVAQSPRYKIIEKRQSVAFWCNPISGHATLYWYQQILGQGPKLLIQFQNNGVVDDSQLPKDRFSAERLKGVDSTLKIQPAKLEDSAVYLCASSLDGFNSPLHFGNGTRLTVT.

V usage is TRBV29-1 and J usage is TRBJ1-4; TRBD1 matches at 9 bases. The V and J ends lost 4 bases and 2 bases, in that order; junction bases with no gene match: 8. The CDR3 runs to 16 residues. The germline CDR1 and CDR2 sequences are SQVTM and ANQGSEA. CDR3 in amino acids: CSVGIPTGGTNEKLFF. DNA of the CDR3: TGCAGCGTTGGGATTCCGACAGGGGGGACTAATGAAAAACTGTTTTTT.

The chain combines TRBV4-1 with TRBJ1-5; 8 bases line up with TRBD1. CDR3 length equals 18 residues. The germline CDR1 and CDR2 sequences are MGHRA and YSYEKL. Germline trimming cut 1 base from V and 6 bases from J; bases unmatched to any gene: 14. CDR3 sequence reads: CASSQVQVGQGKGQPQHF. The CDR3 DNA is TGCGCCAGCAGCCAAGTTCAGGTCGGACAGGGAAAGGGTCAGCCCCAGCATTTT.

The sample holds one count of this clone. This chain's CDR3 is CASSFRRQETQYF. Here the CDR3 DNA reads TGTGCCAGCAGTTTTAGGAGACAAGAGACCCAGTACTTC. The chain joins TRBV27 to TRBJ2-5; D gene uncertain. CDR3 size: 13 residues. The ends were cut back, 3 bases at V and 2 bases at J, with 7 bases in the middle. Germline-derived CDR1 and CDR2 are MNHEY and SMNVEV (reference sequence).

This chain joins TRBV27 and TRBJ1-2; 11 bases are shared with TRBD1. V was pared by 2 bases and J by 4 bases, with 18 bases of the junction left unmatched. The CDR3 totals 20 residues. CDR1 and CDR2 from the germline V gene are MNHEY and SMNVEV (reference sequence). The CDR3 spells CASSLTTTRTGGAFFYGYTF. CDR3 nucleotide sequence: TGTGCCAGCAGTTTAACCACGACTCGGACAGGGGGCGCATTCTTCTATGGCTACACCTTC.

This clone was picked up a small number of times. This chain connects TRBV19 to TRBJ2-2; the match to TRBD2 covers 7 bases. The V segment lost 7 bases and the J segment 4 bases; nucleotides outside the gene matches: 9. CDR1 is LNHDA and CDR2 is SQIVND in the germline V gene (reference sequence). The CDR3 is 15 amino acids. Here the CDR3 reads CASTPGTTSTGELFF. In DNA, the CDR3 is TGTGCCAGTACCCCCGGGACTACCTCCACCGGGGAGCTGTTTTTT.

The rearrangement joins TRBV10-3 to TRBJ1-6, with TRBD1 identical over 7 bases. From germline, CDR1 is ENHRY and CDR2 SYGVKD. V gave up 0 bases and J gave up 9 bases; unmatched junction bases: 17. The CDR3 has 19 residues. The chain's CDR3 is CAISESGGYSGGFASPLHF. CDR3 nucleotides: TGTGCCATCAGTGAGTCGGGGGGATATTCAGGGGGTTTTGCTTCACCCCTCCACTTT.

The chain couples TRBV4-2 to TRBJ2-1, with D unresolved. The CDR3 covers 15 residues. Germline V gives CDR1 LGHNA, CDR2 YNFKEQ. V was trimmed by 0 bases and J by 3 bases, leaving 9 bases between them. CDR3 region: CASSQDYGGYNEQFF. For the CDR3, the DNA is TGTGCCAGCAGCCAAGATTACGGCGGCTACAATGAGCAGTTCTTC.

J is TRBJ2-3 and V is TRBV27; D unresolved. Trimming removed 4 bases from V and 2 bases from J, with 19 bases in between. This CDR3 has 17 residues. The germline gives CDR1 MNHEY, CDR2 SMNVEV (reference sequence). CDR3 residues: CASSSPRGANPTDTQYF. CDR3 DNA: TGTGCCAGCAGTTCGCCGCGAGGAGCGAATCCCACAGATACGCAGTATTTT.

This chain uses TRBV2 with TRBJ2-7; the D gene is possibly TRBD2 (5 bases). This CDR3 has 14 amino acids. Germline CDR1 is SNHLY and CDR2 is FYNNEI. Trimming left V 7 bases short and J 5 bases short, with 18 bases between. The DNA of the CDR3 is TGTGCCAGCACATCCGTGGCTAGCAGGCACGAGCAGTACTTC. As protein: CASTSVASRHEQYF.

This chain's CDR3 is CASSSRGQSPLHF. CDR3 in DNA: TGTGCCAGCAGCTCCAGGGGACAGTCACCCCTCCACTTT. The rearrangement links TRBV7-9 to TRBJ1-6; 7 nucleotides match TRBD1. V dropped 4 bases and J dropped 10; count of bases not matched to a gene: 4. The CDR3 has 13 residues. CDR1 is SEHNR and CDR2 is FQNEAQ in the germline V gene (reference sequence).

The chain couples TRBV5-5 to TRBJ1-2, with TRBD1 matching over 11 bases. V lost 4 bases, J lost 1 base, and 6 bases stayed unmatched. Germline V gives CDR1 SGHKS, CDR2 YYEKEE (reference sequence). CDR3 length equals 16 residues. CDR3 nucleotides: TGTGCCAGCAGCCGCCAGGGGACAGGGGGTAACTATGGCTACACCTTC. Translated, it gives CASSRQGTGGNYGYTF.